A single sample gave rise to the 15 T cell receptor beta chains below, sequenced in a study of tumor-infiltrating lymphocytes in primary liver carcinoma. Germline DNA was also extracted, and blood RNA derived from unsorted whole blood. Starting from roughly 0.5 ug of total RNA, TCR beta cDNA was produced with a primer in the constant region. Slightly modified ARM-PCR with three nested multiplex PCR rounds yielded TCR beta libraries. Researchers ran the first two PCR rounds for roughly 10 cycles each with TRBV1-TRBV30 forward primers and a C-beta reverse primer. MiXCR, run by TCRdb on the multiplex PCR reads, gives a single entry per CDR3 protein. The data hold approximately 330,000 distinct CDR3 sequences, with around three fifths observed a single time. The sequenced sample was peripheral blood. The receptors shown here come from a man aged 35 to 55 with primary liver carcinoma and hepatitis B virus infection.

In regard to this clonotype: A much larger clone lies a single base off, so this may be a read error. This sequence joins TRBV4-1 and TRBJ1-3; D is ambiguous. Germline V lookup: CDR1 MGHRA, CDR2 YSYEKL. The CDR3 length is 15 residues. V was clipped by 2 bases and J by 0 bases, with 8 bases between them. CDR3 loop: CASSQPRCSGNTIYF. DNA for the CDR3: TGCGCCAGCAGCCAACCAAGGTGCTCTGGAAACACCATATATTTT.

This clonotype occurred once. It may be a read error: a sequence one base away is much more abundant. The V and J genes are TRBV10-3 and TRBJ2-1; perhaps TRBD1 as D (6 bases). The germline V gene has CDR1 ENHRY and CDR2 SYGVKD. With 8 bases removed from V and 8 bases from J, the gap between germline ends came to 16 bases. This CDR3 has 13 residues. CDR3 amino acids: CAIAGDGRDEQFF. The CDR3 DNA sequence: TGTGCCATCGCAGGGGACGGTAGGGATGAGCAGTTCTTC.

Concerning this clonotype itself: At one end the junction does not follow the germline gene, possibly because of a read error. This rearrangement joins TRBV7-9 to TRBJ2-2; D is perhaps TRBD1 (5 bases). The CDR3 is 14 amino acids. Germline values: CDR1 SEHNR, CDR2 FQNEAQ (reference sequence). CDR3: CASSRVADTAELFF. The CDR3 DNA sequence: TGTGCCAGCAGCCGGGTGGCGGACACCGCGGAGTTGTTTTTT. The full variable domain, in which reference TRBV7-9 and TRBJ2-2 provide the parts outside the CDR3, is DTGVSQNPRHKITKRGQNVTFRCDPISEHNRLYWYRQTLGQGPEFLTYFQNEAQLEKSRLLSDRFSAERPKGSFSTLEIQRTEQGDSAMYLCASSRVADTAELFFGEGSRLTVL.

About this clonotype itself: This may stem from a read error, because a much larger clone lies one nucleotide away. This is likely a read error, given that the CDR3 carries no conserved phenylalanine or tryptophan at its end. The V gene is TRBV10-1, the J gene TRBJ2-7; D ambiguous. V was clipped by 2 bases and J by 2 bases, with 10 bases between them. Germline CDR1 reads WNHNN; CDR2 reads SYGVQD (reference sequence). This CDR3 comprises 14 residues. The CDR3 sequence is CASSETVLAYEQYL. As DNA, the CDR3 is TGCGCCAGCAGTGAGACAGTTCTCGCCTACGAGCAGTACCTC.

Regarding this clonotype: Being one base from a much bigger clone, this may be a read error. The chain combines TRBV6-5 with TRBJ2-7, with 7 bases lining up with TRBD2. Germline CDR1 MNHEY, CDR2 SVGAGI. This CDR3 is built from 12 residues. J lost 5 bases, V lost 7 bases, and 5 bases had no gene match. This CDR3 is CASTSGIHEQYF. The CDR3 region has the DNA TGTGCCAGCACAAGCGGGATCCACGAGCAGTACTTC.

About this clonotype: A much larger clone differs from this one at a single base, so this may be a read error. The rearrangement joins TRBV12-3 or TRBV12-4 to TRBJ2-1; TRBD2 agrees at 7 bases. The CDR3 length is 17 residues. Germline trimming cut 6 bases from V and 4 bases from J; bases unmatched to any gene: 15. The CDR3 nucleotides read TGTGCCAGCAGGAGTCGTAGGAGCGGGATGGAATACAATGAGCAGTTCTTC. It is translated as CASRSRRSGMEYNEQFF.

At least ten counts were recorded for this clonotype. The J gene is TRBJ2-1, the V gene TRBV6-5; 11 bases align to TRBD2. The length of the CDR3 is 15 residues. Looked up from germline, CDR1 is MNHEY and CDR2 is SVGAGI. V lost 7 bases to trimming and J lost 7 bases; unmatched junction nucleotides: 9. DNA for the CDR3: TGTGCCAGCACTAACCCGGGACTAGCGGAGAATGAGCAGTTCTTC. As protein: CASTNPGLAENEQFF.

As concerns this clonotype: This may arise from a read error, as a much more abundant clone is one base away. The J gene is TRBJ1-5, the V gene TRBV10-3; D unclear. The CDR3 length is 14 residues. Germline CDR1 reads ENHRY; CDR2 reads SYGVKD. The CDR3 region has the DNA TGTGACATCAGTGAGTGGGATAGCAATCAGCCCCAGCATTTT. This codes for CDISEWDSNQPQHF.

At least ten counts were recorded for this clonotype. CDR3 sequence: CASSLTSGAGANVLTF. As DNA, the CDR3 is TGTGCCAGCAGTTTAACTTCTGGAGCTGGGGCCAACGTCCTGACTTTC. V gene TRBV12-3 or TRBV12-4 combines with J gene TRBJ2-6; D gene uncertain. V lost 2 bases and J lost 2, with 10 bases in between. The CDR3 extends over 16 amino acids.

As regards this clonotype: This may arise from a read error, as a much more abundant clone is one base away. The gene calls are TRBV10-3 and TRBJ2-3; D is uncertain. This CDR3 comprises 15 residues. Trimming took 7 bases from V and 0 from J, leaving 14 bases between them. Per the germline V gene, CDR1 is ENHRY and CDR2 is SYGVKD. CDR3 residues: CAINTDDRSTDTQYF. The CDR3 DNA is TGTGCCATCAACACCGATGATCGGAGCACAGATACGCAGTATTTT.

This clonotype was observed a handful of times. This may stem from a read error, because a much larger clone lies one nucleotide away. The genes are TRBV6-2 or TRBV6-3 and TRBJ2-1; D may be TRBD1 (7 bases). Germline assignment: CDR1 MNHEY and CDR2 SVGEGT. The CDR3 spans 13 residues. Between the trimmed V and J ends, which lost 8 bases and 8 bases, there was a span of 16 bases. The CDR3 nucleotides are TGTGCCAGCGGTTTGGAGGGGGCGGATGAGCAGTTCTTC. Translation gives CASGLEGADEQFF.

The chain has TRBV11-2 and TRBJ2-3; D might be TRBD1 (5 bases). Trimming took 2 bases from V and 2 from J, leaving 11 bases between them. Germline V lookup: CDR1 SGHAT, CDR2 FQNNGV. The CDR3 loop spans 15 amino acids. CDR3 sequence reads: CASSLSDSTTDTQYF. The CDR3 DNA reads as TGTGCCAGCAGCTTATCTGACAGCACCACAGATACGCAGTATTTT.

The chain joins TRBV11-2 to TRBJ1-2, with 9 bases identical to TRBD1. The germline V gene encodes CDR1 SGHAT and CDR2 FQNNGV. CDR3 size: 14 residues. The junction had 5 bases not matched to a gene; V was cut back by 5 bases and J by 4 bases. CDR3 in amino acids: CASSDGTGLYGYTF. DNA for the CDR3: TGTGCCAGCAGCGACGGGACAGGGCTCTATGGCTACACCTTC.

This clonotype was counted at least ten times. The rearrangement uses TRBV29-1 and TRBJ2-7; D tentatively reads TRBD1 or TRBD2 (5 bases each). The V end lost 7 bases, the J end lost 2 bases, and 15 bases lay between the germline ends. This CDR3 is built from 13 residues. The germline gives CDR1 SQVTM, CDR2 ANQGSEA. The CDR3 DNA reads TGCAGCGCAGGCTCGGGACGGGCCTACGAGCAGTACTTC. Translated: CSAGSGRAYEQYF.

As to this clonotype: The junction shows a germline mismatch at one end, possibly a read error. The chain couples TRBV11-2 to TRBJ2-7; D not certain. The CDR3 spans 12 residues. Per germline, CDR1 SGHAT and CDR2 FQNNGV. CDR3 protein: CDSSSDLGEQYF. For the CDR3, the DNA is TGTGACAGCAGCTCAGATTTGGGGGAGCAGTACTTC.